This entry lists 12 T cell receptor beta chains sequenced from one sample in a study of T cells in Graves' hyperthyroidism and ophthalmopathy. Amplification of TCR beta CDR3 regions was performed using RNA transcripts as template. Initially, a first-round RT-PCR of the TCR CDR3 employed the HTBI primer set. TCRdb redid the calling of the multiplex PCR reads with MiXCR, one entry per CDR3 protein. The table has hundreds of thousands of distinct CDR3 sequences, around 15% seen once. The specimen was blood. The receptor source for this set is a woman aged 40-49 years with Graves' ophthalmopathy.

Points on this clonotype: A much larger clone is a single base away; this may be a read error. The CDR3 sequence is CASSKGRGKETQYF. CDR3 DNA: TGTGCCAGCAGCAAGGGACGGGGTAAAGAGACCCAGTACTTC. The gene calls are TRBV12-3 or TRBV12-4 and TRBJ2-5; D may be TRBD1 or TRBD2 (5 bases each). The CDR3 has 14 amino acids. Trimming removed 6 bases at V and 3 bases at J, with 14 bases between.

This chain connects TRBV6-2 or TRBV6-3 to TRBJ2-7, with 9 bases aligning to TRBD2. V lost 6 bases, J lost 2 bases, and 14 bases stayed unmatched. The CDR3 has 17 amino acids. CDR1 MNHEY and CDR2 SVGEGT come from the germline V gene. CDR3 coding DNA: TGTGCCAGCAGCAGAATCAGGGTAGCGGGGGAGACCTACGAGCAGTACTTC. Translation: CASSRIRVAGETYEQYF.

This clonotype was recorded at least ten times. V gene TRBV11-2 combines with J gene TRBJ2-5; possibly TRBD1 for D (5 bases). Germline CDR1 reads SGHAT; CDR2 reads FQNNGV. V dropped 4 bases and J dropped 5 bases, with 17 bases sitting between them. CDR3 length: 15 residues. This CDR3 is CASSSRTYHPETQYF. Written as DNA, the CDR3 is TGTGCCAGCAGCTCCCGGACATACCACCCGGAGACCCAGTACTTC.

This clonotype has only one observation. The V gene is TRBV2, the J gene TRBJ2-5; D unresolved. Trimming shortened V by 11 bases and J by 1 base, and 14 bases separated the two germline ends. CDR3 length: 13 residues. CDR1 SNHLY and CDR2 FYNNEI come from the germline V gene. CDR3 sequence: CAFAGTPQETQYF. The CDR3 bases are TGTGCCTTCGCAGGAACTCCCCAAGAGACCCAGTACTTC.

This clonotype was found many times. V gene TRBV12-3 or TRBV12-4 combines with J gene TRBJ2-5, with D hard to call. The CDR3 contains 13 residues. V shed 2 bases and J shed 6 bases, with 10 bases lying between them. In DNA, the CDR3 is TGTGCCAGCAGTTTAAGGGCGAAACAGACCCAGTACTTC. It translates to CASSLRAKQTQYF.

This clonotype was recorded many times. The chain couples TRBV7-2 to TRBJ1-3; D is undetermined. The CDR3 is made up of 13 amino acids. CDR1 is SGHTA and CDR2 is FQGNSA in the germline V gene. V lost 5 bases, J lost 0 bases, and 5 bases lay in between. CDR3: CASSQFSGNTIYF. CDR3 sequence (DNA): TGTGCCAGCAGCCAGTTCTCTGGAAACACCATATATTTT. The whole variable domain, remainder taken from reference TRBV7-2 and TRBJ1-3, is GAGVSQSPSNKVTEKGKDVELRCDPISGHTALYWYRQSLGQGLEFLIYFQGNSAPDKSGLPSDRFSAERTGGSVSTLTIQRTQQEDSAVYLCASSQFSGNTIYFGEGSWLTVV.

Ten or more counts support this clonotype. The V and J genes are TRBV6-1 and TRBJ2-7, with 8 bases that match TRBD1. The germline V gene has CDR1 MNHNS and CDR2 SASEGT. V shed 6 bases and J 5 bases; nucleotides not matched to a gene: 6. The CDR3 has 13 amino acids. The CDR3 DNA is TGTGCCAGCAGCCGGCAGGGGGCGAACGAGCAGTACTTC. Amino acid sequence: CASSRQGANEQYF.

This clonotype was seen many times. The chain links TRBV3-1 to TRBJ2-7; TRBD1 might be the D (5 bases). The V gene lost 2 bases and the J gene lost 6 bases, with 8 bases spanning the gap. This CDR3 contains 12 residues. Per the germline V gene, CDR1 is LGHDT and CDR2 is YNNKEL (reference sequence). The CDR3 DNA is TGTGCCAGCAGCCAACAGGGTGCCGAGCAGTACTTC. This codes for CASSQQGAEQYF.

In this sample, this clonotype turned up many times. The chain has TRBV27 and TRBJ2-7; D could derive from TRBD1 or TRBD2 (5 bases each). V was cut by 4 bases and J by 7 bases, with 14 bases left in between. The CDR3 extends over 13 amino acids. CDR1 and CDR2 from the germline V gene are MNHEY and SMNVEV (reference sequence). The CDR3 bases are TGTGCCAGCAGTTCGTCACTGGGACGGGAGCAGTACTTC. This codes for CASSSSLGREQYF.

This clonotype was seen many times. V and J are TRBV10-1 and TRBJ1-1; TRBD1 is a possible D gene (5 bases). Germline V gene data show CDR1 as WNHNN and CDR2 as SYGVQD (reference sequence). The germline V and J ends were trimmed by 3 bases and 8 bases, with 13 bases remaining between them. The CDR3 covers 13 residues. CDR3 amino acids: CASSEGTANEAFF. The CDR3 nucleotides read TGCGCCAGCAGTGAAGGGACGGCAAACGAAGCTTTCTTT.

This clonotype appeared many times. This chain uses TRBV28 with TRBJ2-2; 10 bases map to TRBD2. Germline V gives CDR1 MDHEN, CDR2 SYDVKM. The CDR3 sequence is 15 residues long. Losses at the gene ends were 6 bases for V and 3 bases for J; bases not matched to a gene: 4. The CDR3 sequence is CASSRGLADTGELFF. In DNA, the CDR3 is TGTGCCAGCAGCCGAGGACTAGCGGACACCGGGGAGCTGTTTTTT.

This clonotype was detected many times. V and J are TRBV28 and TRBJ2-2; 11 nucleotides align to TRBD2. The CDR3 totals 13 residues. CDR1 is MDHEN, CDR2 SYDVKM, per germline. Trimming at V came to 11 bases and at J to 2 bases, leaving 1 base not matched to a gene. Here the CDR3 reads CAGTSGNTGELFF. As DNA, the CDR3 is TGTGCCGGGACTAGCGGCAACACCGGGGAGCTGTTTTTT.